A single sample is the source of the 2 T cell receptor beta chains below, sequenced in a study of shared clonotypes between healthy human individuals. Only in-frame clones appear in the TCRdb table, and some are missing; sequencing was by immunoSEQ multiplex PCR. This table holds 2 million to 2.5 million clones, roughly 92% found once. Input material: naive CD4+ T cells from PBMCs. As to subset: CD45RA+ positively selected. These receptors were collected from a young man in good health. Some clones in this sample may be carry-over from other donors' samples.

V is TRBV5-1 and J is TRBJ1-1, with D possibly matching TRBD1 (6 bases). V lost 1 base, J lost 6 bases, and 16 bases lay in between. Germline V gene sequence: CDR1 SGHRS, CDR2 YFSETQ. This CDR3 comprises 15 residues. The CDR3 loop is CASSLSGTPAPEAFF. The CDR3 bases are TGCGCCAGCAGCTTGTCCGGGACACCGGCCCCTGAAGCTTTCTTT.

CDR3 coding DNA: TGTGCCAGCAGCTTGGGGGCTGACAGTAAGCAGTTCTTC. The encoded protein is CASSLGADSKQFF. V gene TRBV5-4 combines with J gene TRBJ2-1; D perhaps matches TRBD1 (5 bases). This CDR3 comprises 13 residues. The germline V and J ends were trimmed by 0 bases and 11 bases, with 12 bases remaining between them. The germline CDR1 and CDR2 sequences are SGHNT and YYREEE (reference sequence).